This TCR beta chain was profiled in a study of T cells in Graves' hyperthyroidism and ophthalmopathy. Details on this clonotype: Its specificity is not known. Here the CDR3 omits its conserved ending phenylalanine or tryptophan, so a read error is the likely source.

Findings of the study overall: Ophthalmopathy cases were set apart from stable hyperthyroidism by a 13 V-J model. Clonotypes that were expanded in thyroid above 0.001 mostly appeared in blood too.

Regions amplified from RNA transcripts were the TCR beta CDR3 regions. The HTBI primer set drove a first-round RT-PCR of the TCR CDR3. TCRdb reanalysed the multiplex PCR reads using MiXCR and keeps one entry per CDR3 protein. The sample includes 700,000 to 850,000 distinct CDR3 sequences, just over 35% of them seen just once. The CDR3 runs to 13 residues. Trimming shortened V by 5 bases and J by 2 bases, and 7 bases separated the two germline ends. Germline V CDR1 and CDR2: SEHNR, FQNEAQ (reference sequence). Patients aged 18 to 65 with hyperthyroidism were newly diagnosed, with duration under 2 months. The PBMCs had their origin in about 9.7 ml of fresh peripheral blood.

The sample taken for sequencing was blood. The clonotype originates from a woman between 40 and 55 years old with Graves' hyperthyroidism. The chain carries TRBV7-9 and TRBJ1-5; no clear D gene. This chain's CDR3 is CASSQHGNQPQHL. The CDR3 nucleotides read TGTGCCAGCAGCCAGCATGGCAATCAGCCCCAGCATCTT.